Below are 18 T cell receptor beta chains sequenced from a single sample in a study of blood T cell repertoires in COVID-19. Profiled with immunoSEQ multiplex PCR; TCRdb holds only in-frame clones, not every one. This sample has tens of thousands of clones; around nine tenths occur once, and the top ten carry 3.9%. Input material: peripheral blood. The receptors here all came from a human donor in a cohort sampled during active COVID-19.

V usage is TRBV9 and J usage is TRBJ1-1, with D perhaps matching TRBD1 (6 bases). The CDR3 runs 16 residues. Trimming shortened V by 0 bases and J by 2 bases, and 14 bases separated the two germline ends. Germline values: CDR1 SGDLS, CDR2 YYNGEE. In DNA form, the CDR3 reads TGTGCCAGCAGCGTAGGTACAGGGCGGAGTAACACTGAAGCTTTCTTT. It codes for CASSVGTGRSNTEAFF.

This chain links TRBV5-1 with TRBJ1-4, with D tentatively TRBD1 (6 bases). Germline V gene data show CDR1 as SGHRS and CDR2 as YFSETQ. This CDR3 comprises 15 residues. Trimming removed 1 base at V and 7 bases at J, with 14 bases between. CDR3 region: CASSLTGKGGEKLFF. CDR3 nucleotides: TGCGCCAGCAGCTTGACGGGGAAAGGGGGTGAAAAACTGTTTTTT.

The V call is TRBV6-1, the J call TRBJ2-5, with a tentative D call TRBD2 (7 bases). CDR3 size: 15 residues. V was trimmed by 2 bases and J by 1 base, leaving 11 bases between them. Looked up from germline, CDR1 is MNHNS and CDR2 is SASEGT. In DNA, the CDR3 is TGTGCCAGCAGTGAAAGGGGGGGCATCCAAGAGACCCAGTACTTC. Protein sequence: CASSERGGIQETQYF.

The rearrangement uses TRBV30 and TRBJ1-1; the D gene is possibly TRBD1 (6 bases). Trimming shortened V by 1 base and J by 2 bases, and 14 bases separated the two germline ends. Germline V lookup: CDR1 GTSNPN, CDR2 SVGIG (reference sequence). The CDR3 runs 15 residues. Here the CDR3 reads CAWSGGRTVNTEAFF. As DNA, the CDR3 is TGTGCCTGGAGTGGAGGGCGGACAGTTAACACTGAAGCTTTCTTT.

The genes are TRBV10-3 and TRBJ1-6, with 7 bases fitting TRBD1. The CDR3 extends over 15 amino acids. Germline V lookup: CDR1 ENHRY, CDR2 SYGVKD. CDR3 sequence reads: CATQPQGGTFSPLHF. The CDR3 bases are TGTGCTACTCAACCGCAGGGGGGTACGTTTTCACCCCTCCACTTT.

CDR3 loop: CASSPPSGSSYNEQFF. The CDR3 coding sequence is TGTGCCAGCAGTCCGCCCTCCGGTAGCTCCTACAATGAGCAGTTCTTC. The genes are TRBV27 and TRBJ2-1; D not resolved. V was shortened by 5 bases and J by 0 bases, with 14 bases between the two germline ends. The CDR3 has 16 amino acids. Germline-derived CDR1 and CDR2 are MNHEY and SMNVEV (reference sequence).

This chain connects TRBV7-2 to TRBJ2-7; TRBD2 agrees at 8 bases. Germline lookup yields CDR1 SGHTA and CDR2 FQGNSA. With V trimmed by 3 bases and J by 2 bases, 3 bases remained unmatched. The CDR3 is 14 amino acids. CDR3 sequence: CASSLPGGTYEQYF. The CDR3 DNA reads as TGTGCCAGCAGCTTGCCGGGGGGGACCTACGAGCAGTACTTC.

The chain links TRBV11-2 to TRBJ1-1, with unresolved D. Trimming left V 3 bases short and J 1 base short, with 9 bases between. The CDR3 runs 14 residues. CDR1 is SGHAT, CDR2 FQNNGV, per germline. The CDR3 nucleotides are TGTGCCAGCAGCTTGTCGGCAGGGAACACTGAAGCTTTCTTT. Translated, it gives CASSLSAGNTEAFF.

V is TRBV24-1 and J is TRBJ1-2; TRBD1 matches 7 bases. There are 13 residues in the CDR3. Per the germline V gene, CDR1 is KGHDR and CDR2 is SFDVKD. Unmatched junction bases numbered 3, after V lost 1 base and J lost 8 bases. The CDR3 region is CATSDFEGAGYTF. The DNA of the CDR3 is TGTGCCACCAGTGATTTCGAGGGGGCGGGCTACACCTTC.

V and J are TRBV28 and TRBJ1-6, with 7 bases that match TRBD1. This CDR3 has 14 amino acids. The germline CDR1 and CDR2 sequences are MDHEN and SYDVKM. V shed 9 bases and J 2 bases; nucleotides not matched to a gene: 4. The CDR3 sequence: CASQQGPYNSPLHF. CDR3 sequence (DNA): TGTGCCAGTCAACAGGGGCCCTATAATTCACCCCTCCACTTT.

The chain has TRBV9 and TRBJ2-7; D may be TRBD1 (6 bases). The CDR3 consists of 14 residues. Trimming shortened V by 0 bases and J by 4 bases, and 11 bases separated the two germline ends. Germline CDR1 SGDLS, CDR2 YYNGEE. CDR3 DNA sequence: TGTGCCAGCAGCGTAGGCAGGGGTCTATACGAGCAGTACTTC. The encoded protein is CASSVGRGLYEQYF.

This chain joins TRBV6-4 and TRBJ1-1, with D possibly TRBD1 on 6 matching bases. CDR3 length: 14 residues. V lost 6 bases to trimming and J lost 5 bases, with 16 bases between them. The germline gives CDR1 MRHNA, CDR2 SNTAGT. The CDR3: CASRATGRGTEAFF. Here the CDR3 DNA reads TGTGCCAGCAGAGCCACGGGAAGGGGGACTGAAGCTTTCTTT.

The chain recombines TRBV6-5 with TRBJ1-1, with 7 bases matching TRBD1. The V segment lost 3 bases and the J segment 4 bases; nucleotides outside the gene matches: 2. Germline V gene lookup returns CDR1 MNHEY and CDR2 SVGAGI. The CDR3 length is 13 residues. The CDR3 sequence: CASSYYRGTEAFF. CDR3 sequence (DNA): TGTGCCAGCAGTTATTACAGGGGCACTGAAGCTTTCTTT.

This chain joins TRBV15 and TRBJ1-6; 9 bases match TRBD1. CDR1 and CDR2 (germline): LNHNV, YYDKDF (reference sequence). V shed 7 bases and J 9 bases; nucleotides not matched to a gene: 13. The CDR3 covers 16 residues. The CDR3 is CATMPGTGSPASPLHF. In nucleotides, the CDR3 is TGTGCCACCATGCCGGGGACAGGGAGTCCAGCTTCACCCCTCCACTTT.

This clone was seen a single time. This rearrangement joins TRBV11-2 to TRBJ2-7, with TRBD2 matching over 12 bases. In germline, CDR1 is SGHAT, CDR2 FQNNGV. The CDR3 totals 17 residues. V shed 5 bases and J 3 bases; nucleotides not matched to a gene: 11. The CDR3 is CASSPGLAGRGFYEQYF. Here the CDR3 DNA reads TGTGCCAGCAGCCCGGGACTAGCGGGCCGAGGCTTCTACGAGCAGTACTTC.

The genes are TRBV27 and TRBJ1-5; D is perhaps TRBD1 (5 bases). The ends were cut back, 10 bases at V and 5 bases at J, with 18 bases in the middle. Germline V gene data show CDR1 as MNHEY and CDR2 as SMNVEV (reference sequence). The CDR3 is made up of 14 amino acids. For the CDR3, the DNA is TGTGCCACCCAGTTGAGGCAGGGATATCAGCCCCAGCATTTT. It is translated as CATQLRQGYQPQHF.

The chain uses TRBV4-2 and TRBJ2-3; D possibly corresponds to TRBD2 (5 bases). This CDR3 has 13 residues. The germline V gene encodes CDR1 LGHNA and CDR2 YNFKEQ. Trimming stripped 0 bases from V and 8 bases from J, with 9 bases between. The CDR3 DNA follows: TGTGCCAGCAGCCAAGACGAGGGTGGTACGCAGTATTTT. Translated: CASSQDEGGTQYF.

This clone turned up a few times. CDR3: CASSESGQGNTIYF. In DNA, the CDR3 is TGCGCCAGCAGTGAGTCGGGACAGGGAAACACCATATATTTT. This chain connects TRBV10-1 to TRBJ1-3; 7 bases are shared with TRBD1. Trimming took 0 bases from V and 4 from J; bases not matched to a gene: 0. Germline loops: CDR1 WNHNN, CDR2 SYGVQD (reference sequence). The CDR3 totals 14 residues.